The entry below describes one TCR beta chain. Its antigen is undetermined. V trimming: 0 bases; J trimming: 9 bases; junction bases outside the gene matches: 4. The CDR3 is 14 residues long. The germline CDR1 and CDR2 sequences are SGHRS and YFSETQ. The data are from a study of cytomegalovirus exposure and HLA in healthy donors. Points from the study as a whole: The likely origin of a cluster of highly shared sequence variants was a sequencing artifact. Upon later analysis, HLA-associated TCR beta chains proved more clonally expanded than other, equally common chains. The authors excluded some V segments, including TRBV6-2 and TRBV6-3, as indistinguishable.

The primer mix had 60 Vbeta and 13 Jbeta primers. As originally analysed: Counted up in a later analysis, unique TCR beta chains came to 65 million to 80 million, with around 10 million shared. The protocol was immunoSEQ multiplex PCR, while the TCRdb copy is restricted to in-frame clones and leaves out a portion. From that table come the V and J calls and clone size; the DNA was used to work out D and trimming. The table has roughly 180,000 clones, about 9.4% seen once. This sequence joins TRBV5-1 and TRBJ2-5, with 11 bases that match TRBD2. Sequenced sample: PBMCs. The sequence was collected from a woman aged 30 to 39 in good health and CMV-seropositive. CDR3 protein: CASSLDLAGGPQYF. The CDR3 DNA is TGCGCCAGCAGCTTGGATCTAGCGGGAGGCCCCCAGTACTTC.